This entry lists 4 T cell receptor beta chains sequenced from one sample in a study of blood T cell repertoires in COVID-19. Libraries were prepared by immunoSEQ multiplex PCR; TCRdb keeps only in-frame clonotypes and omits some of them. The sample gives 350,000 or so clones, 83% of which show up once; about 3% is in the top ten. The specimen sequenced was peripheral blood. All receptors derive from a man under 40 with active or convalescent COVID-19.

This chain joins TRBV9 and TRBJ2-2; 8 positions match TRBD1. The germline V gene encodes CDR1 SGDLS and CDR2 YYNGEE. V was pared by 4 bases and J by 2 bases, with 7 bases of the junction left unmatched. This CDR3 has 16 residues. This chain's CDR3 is CASSLPGTGNTGELFF. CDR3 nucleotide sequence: TGTGCCAGCAGCCTTCCCGGGACAGGCAACACCGGGGAGCTGTTTTTT.

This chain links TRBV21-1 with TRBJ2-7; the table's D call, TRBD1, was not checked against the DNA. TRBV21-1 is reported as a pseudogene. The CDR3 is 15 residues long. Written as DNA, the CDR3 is TGTGCCAGCAGGGTACAGCCCTCAAGCTCCTACGAGCAGTACTTC. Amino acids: CASRVQPSSSYEQYF.

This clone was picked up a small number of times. Written as DNA, the CDR3 is TGTGCCAGCAGCTTGGGAGCGGGGCTACAAGAGACCCAGTACTTC. Protein product: CASSLGAGLQETQYF. The chain carries TRBV7-3 and TRBJ2-5, with 7 bases lining up with TRBD2. With V trimmed by 3 bases and J by 2 bases, 6 bases remained unmatched. CDR1 is SGHTA and CDR2 is FQGTGA in the germline V gene. The CDR3 is 15 amino acids.

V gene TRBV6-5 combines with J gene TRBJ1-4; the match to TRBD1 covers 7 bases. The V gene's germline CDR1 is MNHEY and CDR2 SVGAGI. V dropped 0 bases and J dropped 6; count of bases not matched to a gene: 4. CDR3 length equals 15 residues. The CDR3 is CASSYSGTEHEKLFF. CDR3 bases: TGTGCCAGCAGTTACTCCGGGACAGAGCATGAAAAACTGTTTTTT.